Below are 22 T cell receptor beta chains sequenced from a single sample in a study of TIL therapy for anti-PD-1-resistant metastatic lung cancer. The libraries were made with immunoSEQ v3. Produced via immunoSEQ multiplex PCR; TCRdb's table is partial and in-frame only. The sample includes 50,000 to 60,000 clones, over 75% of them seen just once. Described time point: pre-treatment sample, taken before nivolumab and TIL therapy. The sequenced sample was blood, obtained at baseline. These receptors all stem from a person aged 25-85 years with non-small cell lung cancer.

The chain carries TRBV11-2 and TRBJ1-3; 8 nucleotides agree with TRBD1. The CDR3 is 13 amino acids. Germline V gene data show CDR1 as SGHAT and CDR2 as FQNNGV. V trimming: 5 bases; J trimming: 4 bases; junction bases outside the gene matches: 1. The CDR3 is CASSTGGGNTIYF. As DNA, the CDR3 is TGTGCCAGCAGCACAGGGGGAGGAAACACCATATATTTT.

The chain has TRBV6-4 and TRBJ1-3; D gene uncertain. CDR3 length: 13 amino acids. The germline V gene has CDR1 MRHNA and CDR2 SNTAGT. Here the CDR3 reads CGDMRYSGNTIYF. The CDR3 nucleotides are TGTGGAGATATGAGGTACTCTGGAAACACCATATATTTT.

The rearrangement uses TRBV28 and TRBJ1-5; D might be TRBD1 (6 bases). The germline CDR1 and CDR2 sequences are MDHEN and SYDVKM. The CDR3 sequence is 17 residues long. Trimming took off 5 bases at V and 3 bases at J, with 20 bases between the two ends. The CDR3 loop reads CASSPAVGARSNQPQHF. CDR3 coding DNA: TGTGCCAGCAGTCCCGCCGTGGGGGCGCGATCCAATCAGCCCCAGCATTTT. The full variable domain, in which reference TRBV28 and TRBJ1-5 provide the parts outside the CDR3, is DVKVTQSSRYLVKRTGEKVFLECVQDMDHENMFWYRQDPGLGLRLIYFSYDVKMKEKGDIPEGYSVSREKKERFSLILESASTNQTSMYLCASSPAVGARSNQPQHFGDGTRLSIL.

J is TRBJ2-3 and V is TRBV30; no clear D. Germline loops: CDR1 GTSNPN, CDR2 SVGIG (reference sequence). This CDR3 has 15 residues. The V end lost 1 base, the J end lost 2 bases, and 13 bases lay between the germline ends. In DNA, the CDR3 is TGTGCCTGGAGTGAAGGGTTCACTTCCACAGATACGCAGTATTTT. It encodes CAWSEGFTSTDTQYF. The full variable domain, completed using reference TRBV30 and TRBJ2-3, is SQTIHQWPATLVQPVGSPLSLECTVEGTSNPNLYWYRQAAGRGLQLLFYSVGIGQISSEVPQNLSASRPQDRQFILSSKKLLLSDSGFYLCAWSEGFTSTDTQYFGPGTRLTVL.

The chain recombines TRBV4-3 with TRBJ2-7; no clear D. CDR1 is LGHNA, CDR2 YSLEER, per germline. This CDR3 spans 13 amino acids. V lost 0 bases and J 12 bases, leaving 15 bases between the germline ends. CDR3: CASSQDVPRRLYF. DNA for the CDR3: TGCGCCAGCAGCCAAGATGTTCCGCGGCGTCTGTACTTC.

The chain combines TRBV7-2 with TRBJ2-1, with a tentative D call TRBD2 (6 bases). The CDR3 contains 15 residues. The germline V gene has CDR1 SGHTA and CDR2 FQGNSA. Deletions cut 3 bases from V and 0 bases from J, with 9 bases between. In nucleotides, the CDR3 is TGTGCCAGCAGCTTGATCGGGAGCTCCTACAATGAGCAGTTCTTC. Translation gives CASSLIGSSYNEQFF.

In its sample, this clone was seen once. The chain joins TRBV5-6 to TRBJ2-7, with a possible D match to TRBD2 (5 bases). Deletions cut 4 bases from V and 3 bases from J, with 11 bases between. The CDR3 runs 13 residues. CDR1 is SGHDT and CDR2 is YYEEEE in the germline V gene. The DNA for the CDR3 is TGTGCCAGCAGCCTTAGCGCCTTCTACGAGCAGTACTTC. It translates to CASSLSAFYEQYF.

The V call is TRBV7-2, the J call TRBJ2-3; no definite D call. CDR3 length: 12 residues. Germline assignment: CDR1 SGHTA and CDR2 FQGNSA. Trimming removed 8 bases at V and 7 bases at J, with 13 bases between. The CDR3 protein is CASGTRTNTQYF. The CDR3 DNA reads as TGTGCCAGCGGAACTCGCACGAATACGCAGTATTTT. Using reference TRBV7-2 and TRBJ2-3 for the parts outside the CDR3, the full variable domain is GAGVSQSPSNKVTEKGKDVELRCDPISGHTALYWYRQSLGQGLEFLIYFQGNSAPDKSGLPSDRFSAERTGGSVSTLTIQRTQQEDSAVYLCASGTRTNTQYFGPGTRLTVL.

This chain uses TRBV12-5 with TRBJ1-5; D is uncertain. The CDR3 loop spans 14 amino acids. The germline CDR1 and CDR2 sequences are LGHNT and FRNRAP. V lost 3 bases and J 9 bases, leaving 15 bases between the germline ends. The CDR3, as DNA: TGTGCTAGTGGTTTATCATACCCTCCCGCGCCCCAGCATTTT. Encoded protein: CASGLSYPPAPQHF.

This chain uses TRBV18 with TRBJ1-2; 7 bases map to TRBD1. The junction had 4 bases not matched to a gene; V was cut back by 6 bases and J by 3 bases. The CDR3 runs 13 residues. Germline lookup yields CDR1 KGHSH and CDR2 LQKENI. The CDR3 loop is CASSEGADYGYTF. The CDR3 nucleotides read TGTGCCAGCTCCGAGGGGGCGGACTATGGCTACACCTTC.

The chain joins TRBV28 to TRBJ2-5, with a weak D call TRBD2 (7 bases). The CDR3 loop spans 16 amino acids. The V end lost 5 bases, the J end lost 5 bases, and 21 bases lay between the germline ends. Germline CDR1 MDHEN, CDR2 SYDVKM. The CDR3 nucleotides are TGTGCCAGCAGTGCCCCGATTAGCGGCGGGGGCGAGACCCAGTACTTC. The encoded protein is CASSAPISGGGETQYF. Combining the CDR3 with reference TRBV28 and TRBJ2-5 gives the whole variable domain DVKVTQSSRYLVKRTGEKVFLECVQDMDHENMFWYRQDPGLGLRLIYFSYDVKMKEKGDIPEGYSVSREKKERFSLILESASTNQTSMYLCASSAPISGGGETQYFGPGTRLLVL.

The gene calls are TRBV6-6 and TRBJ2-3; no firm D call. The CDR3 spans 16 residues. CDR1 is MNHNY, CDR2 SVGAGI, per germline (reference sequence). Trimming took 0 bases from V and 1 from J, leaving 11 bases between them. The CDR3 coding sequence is TGTGCCAGCAGTTACTCGACTTCGTGGGGCACAGATACGCAGTATTTT. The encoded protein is CASSYSTSWGTDTQYF.

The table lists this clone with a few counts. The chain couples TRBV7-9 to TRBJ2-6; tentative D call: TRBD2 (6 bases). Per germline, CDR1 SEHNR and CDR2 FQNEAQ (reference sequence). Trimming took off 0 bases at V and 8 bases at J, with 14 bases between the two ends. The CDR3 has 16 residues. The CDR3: CASSLAAGTYSNVLTF. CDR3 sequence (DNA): TGTGCCAGCAGCTTAGCCGCGGGGACCTATTCCAACGTCCTGACTTTC.

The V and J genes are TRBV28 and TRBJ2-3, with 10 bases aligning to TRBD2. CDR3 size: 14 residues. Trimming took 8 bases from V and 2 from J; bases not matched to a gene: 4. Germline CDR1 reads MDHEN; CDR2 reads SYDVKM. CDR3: CASCSGRITDTQYF. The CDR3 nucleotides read TGTGCCAGCTGTAGCGGGAGGATCACAGATACGCAGTATTTT.

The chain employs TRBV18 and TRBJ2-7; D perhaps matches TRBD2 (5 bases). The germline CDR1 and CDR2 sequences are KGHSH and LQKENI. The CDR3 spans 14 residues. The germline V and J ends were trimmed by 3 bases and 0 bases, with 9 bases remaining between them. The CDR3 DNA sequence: TGTGCCAGCTCACCCCAGGCGGGCTCCTACGAGCAGTACTTC. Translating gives CASSPQAGSYEQYF.

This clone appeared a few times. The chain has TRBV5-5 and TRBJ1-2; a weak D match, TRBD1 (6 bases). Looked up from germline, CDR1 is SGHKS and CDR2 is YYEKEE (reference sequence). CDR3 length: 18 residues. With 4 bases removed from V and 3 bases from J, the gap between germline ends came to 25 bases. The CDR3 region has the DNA TGTGCCAGCAGCGACCCCCAGGGGTCGAAGGAGATAGACTATGGCTACACCTTC. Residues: CASSDPQGSKEIDYGYTF.

The CDR3 is CASSWGTSYEQYF. CDR3 in DNA: TGCGCCAGCAGCTGGGGGACATCCTACGAGCAGTACTTC. This sequence joins TRBV5-1 and TRBJ2-7; perhaps TRBD1 as D (6 bases). The CDR3 extends over 13 amino acids. Trimming removed 3 bases from V and 1 base from J, with 8 bases in between. Germline V lookup: CDR1 SGHRS, CDR2 YFSETQ.

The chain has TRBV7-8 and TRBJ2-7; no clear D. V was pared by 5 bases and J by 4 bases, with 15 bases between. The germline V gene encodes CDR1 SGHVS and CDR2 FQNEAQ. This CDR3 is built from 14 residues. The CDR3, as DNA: TGTGCCAGCAGCGGTACGACGACCCAGTACGAGCAGTACTTC. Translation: CASSGTTTQYEQYF.

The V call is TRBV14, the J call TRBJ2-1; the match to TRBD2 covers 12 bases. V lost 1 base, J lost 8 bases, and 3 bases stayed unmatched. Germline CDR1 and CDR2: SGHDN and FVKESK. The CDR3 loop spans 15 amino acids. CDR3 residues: CASSQALAGGHEQFF. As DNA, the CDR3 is TGTGCCAGCAGCCAAGCACTAGCGGGGGGCCATGAGCAGTTCTTC.

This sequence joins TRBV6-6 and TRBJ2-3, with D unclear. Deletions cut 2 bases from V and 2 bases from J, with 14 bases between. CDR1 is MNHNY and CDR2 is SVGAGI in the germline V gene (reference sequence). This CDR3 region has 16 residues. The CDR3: CASSYIRIGHTDTQYF. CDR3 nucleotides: TGTGCCAGCAGTTACATACGGATAGGGCACACAGATACGCAGTATTTT.

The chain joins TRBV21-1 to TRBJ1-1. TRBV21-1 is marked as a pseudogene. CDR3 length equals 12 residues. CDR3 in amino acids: CASRPGAAKAFF. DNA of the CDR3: TGTGCCAGCCGCCCGGGGGCAGCTAAAGCTTTCTTT.

DNA for the CDR3: TGTGCCAGCAGTTTCTTTTATTCGACTAGCTTGAAAAATGAGCAGTTCTTC. Translating gives CASSFFYSTSLKNEQFF. The chain links TRBV27 to TRBJ2-1, with 7 bases fitting TRBD2. The V gene's germline CDR1 is MNHEY and CDR2 SMNVEV (reference sequence). This CDR3 spans 17 amino acids. The V gene end was trimmed by 3 bases and the J gene end by 7 bases; junction bases not matched to a gene: 15.